The 5 T cell receptor beta chains given below trace back to one sample, sequenced in a study of T cell responses to AZD1222 COVID-19 vaccine. Only in-frame clones appear in the TCRdb table, and some are missing; sequencing was by immunoSEQ multiplex PCR. The repertoire holds about 150,000 clones, with more than 85% as singletons. The material sequenced was peripheral blood, taken 28 days after the second AZD1222 dose. These receptors originate from an adult who received the AZD1222 COVID-19 vaccine.

CDR3 amino acids: CASSNQGREGTQYF. CDR3 in DNA: TGTGCCAGCAGCAACCAGGGACGGGAGGGGACCCAGTACTTC. The chain joins TRBV7-9 to TRBJ2-5, with 8 bases identical to TRBD2. This CDR3 is 14 amino acids long. Unmatched junction bases numbered 9, after V lost 5 bases and J lost 7 bases. Germline V gives CDR1 SEHNR, CDR2 FQNEAQ (reference sequence).

The rearrangement links TRBV3-1 (or the pseudogene TRBV3-2) to TRBJ1-5; D gene unclear. Trimming stripped 4 bases from V and 0 bases from J, with 7 bases between. From germline, CDR1 is LGHDT and CDR2 YNNKEL (reference sequence). The CDR3 runs to 14 residues. CDR3 residues: CASSRQDSNQPQHF. The CDR3 region has the DNA TGTGCCAGCAGCCGGCAGGATAGCAATCAGCCCCAGCATTTT.

The chain combines TRBV30 with TRBJ1-2; D uncertain. The CDR3 length is 13 residues. Germline values: CDR1 GTSNPN, CDR2 SVGIG (reference sequence). The ends were cut back, 5 bases at V and 1 base at J, with 11 bases in the middle. The CDR3 DNA reads TGTGCCTGGGGTCGTACAATTAACTATGGCTACACCTTC. As protein: CAWGRTINYGYTF.

The chain links TRBV7-9 to TRBJ2-2, with 8 bases aligning to TRBD1. The length of the CDR3 is 16 residues. Trimming at V came to 2 bases and at J to 5 bases, leaving 7 bases not matched to a gene. CDR1 and CDR2 (germline): SEHNR, FQNEAQ (reference sequence). The CDR3 loop is CASSLLRQGATGELFF. CDR3 coding DNA: TGTGCCAGCAGCTTACTAAGGCAGGGGGCTACCGGGGAGCTGTTTTTT.

The J gene is TRBJ1-4, the V gene TRBV4-1, with D hard to call. Trimming left V 1 base short and J 8 bases short, with 11 bases between. The CDR3 has 14 residues. Germline assignment: CDR1 MGHRA and CDR2 YSYEKL. This chain's CDR3 is CASSQGVTGEKLFF. CDR3 DNA: TGCGCCAGCAGCCAAGGAGTAACGGGGGAAAAACTGTTTTTT.